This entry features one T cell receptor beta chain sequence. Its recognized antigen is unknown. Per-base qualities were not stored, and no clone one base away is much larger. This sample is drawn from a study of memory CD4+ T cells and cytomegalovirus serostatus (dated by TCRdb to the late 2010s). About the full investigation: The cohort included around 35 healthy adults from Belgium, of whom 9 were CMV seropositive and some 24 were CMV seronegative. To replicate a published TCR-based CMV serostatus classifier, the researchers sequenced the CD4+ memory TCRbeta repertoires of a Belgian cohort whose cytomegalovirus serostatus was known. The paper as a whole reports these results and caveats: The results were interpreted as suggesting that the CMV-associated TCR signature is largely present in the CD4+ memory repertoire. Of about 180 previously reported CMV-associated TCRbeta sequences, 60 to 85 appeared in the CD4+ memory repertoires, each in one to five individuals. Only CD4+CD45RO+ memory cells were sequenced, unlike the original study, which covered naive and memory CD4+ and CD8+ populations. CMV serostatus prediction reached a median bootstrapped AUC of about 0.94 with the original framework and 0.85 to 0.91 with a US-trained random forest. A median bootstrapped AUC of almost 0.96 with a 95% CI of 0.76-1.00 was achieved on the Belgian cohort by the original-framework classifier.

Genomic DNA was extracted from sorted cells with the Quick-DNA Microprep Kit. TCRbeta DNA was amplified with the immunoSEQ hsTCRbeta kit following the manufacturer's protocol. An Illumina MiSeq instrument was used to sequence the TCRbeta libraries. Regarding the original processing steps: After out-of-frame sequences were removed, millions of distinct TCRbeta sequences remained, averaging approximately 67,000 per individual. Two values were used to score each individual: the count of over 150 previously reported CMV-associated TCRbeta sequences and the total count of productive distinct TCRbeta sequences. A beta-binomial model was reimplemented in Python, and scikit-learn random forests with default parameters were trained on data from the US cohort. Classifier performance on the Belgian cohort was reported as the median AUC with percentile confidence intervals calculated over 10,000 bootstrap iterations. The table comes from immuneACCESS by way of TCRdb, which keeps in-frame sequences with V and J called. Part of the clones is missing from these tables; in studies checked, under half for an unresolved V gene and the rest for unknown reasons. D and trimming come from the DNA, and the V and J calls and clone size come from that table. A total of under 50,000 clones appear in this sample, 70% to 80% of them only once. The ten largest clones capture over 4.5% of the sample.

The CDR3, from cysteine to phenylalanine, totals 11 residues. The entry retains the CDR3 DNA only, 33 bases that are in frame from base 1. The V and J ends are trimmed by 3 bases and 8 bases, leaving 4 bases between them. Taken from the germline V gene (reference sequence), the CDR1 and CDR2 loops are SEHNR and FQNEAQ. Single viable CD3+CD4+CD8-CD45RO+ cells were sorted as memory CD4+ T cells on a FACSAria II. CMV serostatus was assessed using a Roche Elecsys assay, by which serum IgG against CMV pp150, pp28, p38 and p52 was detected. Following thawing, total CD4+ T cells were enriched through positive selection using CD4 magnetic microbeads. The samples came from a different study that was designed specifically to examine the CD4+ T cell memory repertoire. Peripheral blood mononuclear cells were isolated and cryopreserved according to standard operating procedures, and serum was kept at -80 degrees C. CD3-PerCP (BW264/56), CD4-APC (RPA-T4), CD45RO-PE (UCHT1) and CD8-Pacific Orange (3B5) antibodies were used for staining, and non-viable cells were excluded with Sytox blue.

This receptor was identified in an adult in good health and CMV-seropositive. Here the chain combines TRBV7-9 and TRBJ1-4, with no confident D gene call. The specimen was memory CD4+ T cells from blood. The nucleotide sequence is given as TGTGCCAGCAGCTTCGACGAAAAACTGTTTTTT. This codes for CASSFDEKLFF. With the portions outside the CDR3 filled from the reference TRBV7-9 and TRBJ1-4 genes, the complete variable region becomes DTGVSQNPRHKITKRGQNVTFRCDPISEHNRLYWYRQTLGQGPEFLTYFQNEAQLEKSRLLSDRFSAERPKGSFSTLEIQRTEQGDSAMYLCASSFDEKLFFGSGTQLSVL.